This T cell receptor beta chain originates from a study of cytomegalovirus exposure and HLA in healthy donors. The protocol was immunoSEQ multiplex PCR, while the TCRdb copy is restricted to in-frame clones and leaves out a portion. This sample has about 220,000 clones; 88% occur once, and the top ten carry over 2.5%. Per the germline V gene, CDR1 is SGHAT and CDR2 is FQNNGV. With 5 bases removed from V and 4 bases from J, the gap between germline ends came to 23 bases. CDR3 length equals 17 residues. The sequenced sample was PBMCs. This TCR derives from a woman aged 18-29 years in good health and CMV-seronegative. The chain employs TRBV11-2 and TRBJ1-2; a weak D match, TRBD1 (5 bases). As DNA, the CDR3 is TGTGCCAGCAGCGCCGGGTTGGGGCAGTCCTACGGCTATGGCTACACCTTC. Its protein product is CASSAGLGQSYGYGYTF.